A single sample gave rise to the 18 T cell receptor beta chains below, sequenced in a study of shared clonotypes between healthy human individuals. The naive CD8 population came from CD45RO-negative cells selected for CCR7, without terminally differentiated effector memory CD45RA+ cells. Produced via immunoSEQ multiplex PCR; TCRdb's table is partial and in-frame only. The sample lists some 2,000,000 clones; approximately 95% were seen once. The sequenced sample was naive CD8+ T cells sorted from blood. The receptor set was obtained from a man in his late teens or twenties in good health.

The CDR3 region is CASTTGSTDTQYF. The CDR3 DNA is TGTGCCAGCACCACAGGTAGTACAGATACGCAGTATTTT. This chain uses TRBV9 with TRBJ2-3, with a weak D call TRBD1 (5 bases). The V and J ends lost 6 bases and 3 bases respectively, with 11 bases between them. The CDR3 consists of 13 residues. CDR1 is SGDLS and CDR2 is YYNGEE in the germline V gene.

A remark on this clone: Other nucleotide sequences in the sample specify the same CDR3. This chain links TRBV7-2 with TRBJ2-7; 10 nucleotides agree with TRBD2. J was trimmed by 5 bases and V by 2 bases; bases with no gene match: 9. Looked up from germline, CDR1 is SGHTA and CDR2 is FQGNSA. This CDR3 is 16 amino acids long. The CDR3: CASSLSLLAGENEQYF. CDR3 coding DNA: TGTGCCAGCAGCTTATCCCTCCTAGCGGGAGAGAACGAGCAGTACTTC. Full variable domain (rest looked up from reference TRBV7-2 and TRBJ2-7): GAGVSQSPSNKVTEKGKDVELRCDPISGHTALYWYRQSLGQGLEFLIYFQGNSAPDKSGLPSDRFSAERTGGSVSTLTIQRTQQEDSAVYLCASSLSLLAGENEQYFGPGTRLTVT.

The chain couples TRBV28 to TRBJ2-1; 10 bases are shared with TRBD2. Germline CDR1 reads MDHEN; CDR2 reads SYDVKM. V lost 6 bases and J lost 8; bases outside the gene matches: 13. There are 16 residues in the CDR3. The CDR3 DNA follows: TGTGCCAGCAGCTCCTCTCTAGCGGGAGAAGGGTATGAGCAGTTCTTC. It is translated as CASSSSLAGEGYEQFF.

The V and J genes are TRBV5-4 and TRBJ2-5, with D perhaps being TRBD1 or TRBD2 (7 bases each). Germline V gene lookup returns CDR1 SGHNT and CDR2 YYREEE (reference sequence). This CDR3 region has 18 residues. V was cut by 4 bases and J by 5 bases, with 27 bases left in between. The CDR3 DNA follows: TGTGCCAGCAGCCACCCTAGGACAGGCGGATGGGGAGGGGAGACCCAGTACTTC. It translates to CASSHPRTGGWGGETQYF. Full variable domain (missing parts from reference TRBV5-4 and TRBJ2-5): ETGVTQSPTHLIKTRGQQVTLRCSSQSGHNTVSWYQQALGQGPQFIFQYYREEENGRGNFPPRFSGLQFPNYSSELNVNALELDDSALYLCASSHPRTGGWGGETQYFGPGTRLLVL.

Comments on this clone: Other DNA sequences in this sample translate to the same CDR3. The chain combines TRBV27 with TRBJ2-7, with D perhaps assigned TRBD1 or TRBD2 (5 bases each). The germline V gene has CDR1 MNHEY and CDR2 SMNVEV (reference sequence). Trimming took 9 bases from V and 0 from J, leaving 12 bases between them. The CDR3 spans 13 residues. CDR3 nucleotides: TGTGCCAGTTCGGCAGGGAGCTCCTACGAGCAGTACTTC. This gives the protein CASSAGSSYEQYF.

The V call is TRBV7-9, the J call TRBJ1-2; 7 bases align to TRBD1. The CDR3 has 14 residues. Germline CDR1 is SEHNR and CDR2 is FQNEAQ (reference sequence). J gave up 5 bases and V 4 bases, and 7 bases lay outside the gene matches. CDR3 loop: CASSSGTEPYGYTF. The CDR3 DNA reads TGTGCCAGCAGCTCCGGGACAGAACCGTATGGCTACACCTTC.

The chain couples TRBV10-3 to TRBJ2-5, with 10 bases aligning to TRBD2. Unmatched junction bases numbered 6, after V lost 1 base and J lost 4 bases. Germline loops: CDR1 ENHRY, CDR2 SYGVKD. The length of the CDR3 is 16 residues. The CDR3 sequence: CAISEFVAGGVETQYF. In DNA, the CDR3 is TGTGCCATCAGTGAGTTTGTAGCGGGAGGAGTAGAGACCCAGTACTTC.

The genes are TRBV4-1 and TRBJ2-7; 7 nucleotides align to TRBD1. The germline V gene has CDR1 MGHRA and CDR2 YSYEKL. CDR3 length equals 17 residues. The trim removed 4 bases at V and 2 bases at J, leaving 14 bases unmatched. The chain's CDR3 is CASSPYAGTDNAYEQYF. The CDR3 DNA reads TGCGCCAGCAGCCCATATGCCGGGACAGATAACGCCTACGAGCAGTACTTC.

The chain is built from TRBV21-1 and TRBJ1-5; the table gives TRBD1 as D, unverified against the DNA. TRBV21-1 is listed as a pseudogene. This CDR3 has 17 residues. The CDR3 bases are TGTGCCAGCAGCCGGACAGGGTTTAATTTAAGCAATCAGCCCCAGCATTTT. Amino acids: CASSRTGFNLSNQPQHF.

V and J are TRBV6-5 and TRBJ2-7; no definite D call. The length of the CDR3 is 12 residues. V lost 6 bases and J lost 2, with 8 bases in between. Germline loops: CDR1 MNHEY, CDR2 SVGAGI. The CDR3 here is CASRDGPYEQYF. As DNA, the CDR3 is TGTGCCAGCAGGGACGGACCCTACGAGCAGTACTTC.

The chain joins TRBV6-1 to TRBJ1-6; TRBD1 might be the D (6 bases). Trimming took off 6 bases at V and 8 bases at J, with 14 bases between the two ends. Germline V lookup: CDR1 MNHNS, CDR2 SASEGT. The CDR3 is made up of 14 amino acids. The CDR3 reads CASSYRDPYSPLHF. The CDR3 bases are TGTGCCAGCAGCTACAGGGACCCCTATTCACCCCTCCACTTT.

V usage is TRBV6-1 and J usage is TRBJ2-5; no clear D gene. Trimming stripped 3 bases from V and 4 bases from J, with 15 bases between. The CDR3 consists of 15 residues. Germline lookup yields CDR1 MNHNS and CDR2 SASEGT. CDR3: CASSDEHYVGETQYF. CDR3 in DNA: TGTGCCAGCAGTGACGAGCACTACGTGGGAGAGACCCAGTACTTC.

This chain uses TRBV19 with TRBJ1-2; D remains ambiguous. This CDR3 spans 14 amino acids. V lost 3 bases to trimming and J lost 4 bases, with 12 bases between them. Germline V gene data show CDR1 as LNHDA and CDR2 as SQIVND (reference sequence). CDR3 sequence reads: CASSILYESYGYTF. The DNA for the CDR3 is TGTGCCAGTAGTATCCTTTACGAGAGCTATGGCTACACCTTC.

This clone was detected only once. The chain is built from TRBV9 and TRBJ1-2, with a tentative D call TRBD1 (5 bases). Germline lookup yields CDR1 SGDLS and CDR2 YYNGEE. This CDR3 region has 14 residues. Trimming pared 0 bases from V and 4 bases from J, leaving 10 bases between. The chain's CDR3 is CASSVVGGTYGYTF. The CDR3 nucleotides read TGTGCCAGCAGCGTAGTGGGGGGTACCTATGGCTACACCTTC.

The chain has TRBV11-2 and TRBJ2-7; D not resolved. Trimming cost V 0 bases and J 4 bases, with 7 bases left between them. CDR1 and CDR2 (germline): SGHAT, FQNNGV. The CDR3 loop spans 13 amino acids. The CDR3 region is CASSLDLLYEQYF. CDR3 DNA: TGTGCCAGCAGCTTAGACTTGTTATACGAGCAGTACTTC.

The rearrangement uses TRBV4-3 and TRBJ2-7; D gene unclear. Trimming took off 3 bases at V and 0 bases at J, with 12 bases between the two ends. Germline CDR1 and CDR2: LGHNA and YSLEER. The CDR3 spans 15 residues. The chain's CDR3 is CASSQSWQDSYEQYF. The CDR3 DNA reads as TGCGCCAGCAGCCAGAGCTGGCAGGACTCCTACGAGCAGTACTTC.

V usage is TRBV7-3 and J usage is TRBJ1-3; maybe TRBD1 (6 bases). This CDR3 region has 15 residues. Germline V CDR1 and CDR2: SGHTA, FQGTGA. V lost 1 base, J lost 2 bases, and 9 bases lay in between. Written as DNA, the CDR3 is TGTGCCAGCAGCTTAATCGGGGGCGCTGGAAACACCATATATTTT. As protein: CASSLIGGAGNTIYF.

The chain employs TRBV6-6 and TRBJ2-7; D is unresolved. CDR3 length: 12 residues. Per germline, CDR1 MNHNY and CDR2 SVGAGI (reference sequence). Between the trimmed V and J ends, which lost 6 bases and 3 bases, there was a span of 9 bases. The CDR3 DNA reads TGTGCCAGCAGCGAGCCGTACTACGAGCAGTACTTC. Amino acid sequence: CASSEPYYEQYF.